This is a list of T cell receptor beta chains from one sample in a study of identical twins. TCRdb passed the 5' RACE reads through MiXCR, listing each CDR3 protein once. The data contain under 450,000 distinct CDR3 sequences, about 18% of them singletons. Input material: naive T cells sorted from blood. The receptors derive from a man aged 45 to 65 in good health. CDR3s leave out the opening cysteine and the closing phenylalanine or tryptophan.

v_call cdr3_aa
TRBV6-5 ASSLYGRTHNEQF
TRBV5-1 ASSLATTRGSYNEQF
TRBV12-3/TRBV12-4 ASSLFHTDTQY
TRBV15 ATSREATPETQY
TRBV7-2 ASSSSPQGAGGNTIY
TRBV12-3/TRBV12-4 ASSLGTGNNEQF
TRBV20-1 SARDRTGFASTEAF
TRBV5-1 ASSLDPGLMDYT
TRBV9 ASSTGTPGNEQY
TRBV6-1 ASSRKGGREAF
TRBV9 ASSVGAGANTEAF
TRBV5-1 ASSLGPGDEKLF
TRBV27 ASTRVPVGEQF
TRBV11-2 ASSTSAGDTQY
TRBV7-2 ASSFGQASYEQY
TRBV5-1 ASSYGQGARNEQF
TRBV4-2 ASSQDGQGGGELF
TRBV4-1 ASSQVDRESYEQY
TRBV20-1 SAIRDGYTGELF
TRBV6-1 ASRTGLGNEQF
TRBV24-1 ATSDMVGHTDTQY
TRBV20-1 SARQLPQQTGGDTQY